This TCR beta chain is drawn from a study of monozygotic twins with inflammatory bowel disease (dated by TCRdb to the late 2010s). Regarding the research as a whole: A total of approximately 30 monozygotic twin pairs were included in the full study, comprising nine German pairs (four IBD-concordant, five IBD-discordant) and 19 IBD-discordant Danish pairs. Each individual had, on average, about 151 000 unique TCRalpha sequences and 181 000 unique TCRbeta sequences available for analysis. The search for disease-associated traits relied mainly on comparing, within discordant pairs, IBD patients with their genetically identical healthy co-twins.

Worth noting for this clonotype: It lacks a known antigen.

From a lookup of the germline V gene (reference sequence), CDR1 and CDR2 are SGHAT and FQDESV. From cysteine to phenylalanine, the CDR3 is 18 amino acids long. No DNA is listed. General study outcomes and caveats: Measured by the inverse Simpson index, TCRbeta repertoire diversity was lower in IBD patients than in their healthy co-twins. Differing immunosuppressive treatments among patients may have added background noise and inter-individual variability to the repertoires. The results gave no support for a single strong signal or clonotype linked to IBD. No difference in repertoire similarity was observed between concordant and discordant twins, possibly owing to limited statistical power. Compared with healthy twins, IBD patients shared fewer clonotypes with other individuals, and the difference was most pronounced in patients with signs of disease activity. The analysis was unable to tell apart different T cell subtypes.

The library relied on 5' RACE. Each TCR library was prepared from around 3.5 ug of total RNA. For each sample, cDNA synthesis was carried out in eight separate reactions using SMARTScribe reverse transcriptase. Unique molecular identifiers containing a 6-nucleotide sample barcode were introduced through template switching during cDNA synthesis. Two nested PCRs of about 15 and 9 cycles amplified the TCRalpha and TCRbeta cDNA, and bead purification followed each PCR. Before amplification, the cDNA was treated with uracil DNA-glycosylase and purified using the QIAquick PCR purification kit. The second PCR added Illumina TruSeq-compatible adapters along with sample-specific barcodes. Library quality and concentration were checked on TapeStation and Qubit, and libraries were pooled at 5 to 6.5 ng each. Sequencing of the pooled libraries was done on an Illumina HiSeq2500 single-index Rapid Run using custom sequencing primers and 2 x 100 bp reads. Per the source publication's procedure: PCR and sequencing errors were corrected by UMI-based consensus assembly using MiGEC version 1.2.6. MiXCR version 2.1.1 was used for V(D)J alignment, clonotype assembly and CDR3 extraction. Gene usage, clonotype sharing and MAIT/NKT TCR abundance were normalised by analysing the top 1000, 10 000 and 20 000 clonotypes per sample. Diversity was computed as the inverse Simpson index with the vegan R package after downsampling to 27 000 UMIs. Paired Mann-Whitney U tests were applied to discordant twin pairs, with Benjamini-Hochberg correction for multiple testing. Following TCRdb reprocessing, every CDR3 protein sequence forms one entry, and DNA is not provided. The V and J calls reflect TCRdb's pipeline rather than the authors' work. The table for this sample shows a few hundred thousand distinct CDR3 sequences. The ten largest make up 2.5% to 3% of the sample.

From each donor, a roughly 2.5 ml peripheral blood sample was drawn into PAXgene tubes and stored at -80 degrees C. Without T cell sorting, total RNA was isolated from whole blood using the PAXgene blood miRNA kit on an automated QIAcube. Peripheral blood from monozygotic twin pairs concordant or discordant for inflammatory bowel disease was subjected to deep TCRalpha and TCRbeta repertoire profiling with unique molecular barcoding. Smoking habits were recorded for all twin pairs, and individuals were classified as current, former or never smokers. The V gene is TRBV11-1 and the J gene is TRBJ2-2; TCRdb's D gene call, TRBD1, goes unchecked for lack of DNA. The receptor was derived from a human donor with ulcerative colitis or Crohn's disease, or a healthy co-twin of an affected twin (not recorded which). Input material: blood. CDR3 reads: CASSLGPGHGGNTGEPFF.